The present TCR beta chain was sequenced within a study of regulatory T cells in long-lasting Graves disease. Libraries of TCR beta came from iRepertoire HTBI primers plus Arm-PCR of CDR3 regions. TCRdb re-analysed the multiplex PCR reads in MiXCR, keeping a single row per CDR3 protein. The table lists about 210,000 distinct CDR3 sequences, roughly a fifth of them singletons. This clonotype was observed many times. Germline V CDR1 and CDR2: LGHDT, YNNKEL (reference sequence). The CDR3 is 14 residues long. V lost 4 bases and J lost 3, with 12 bases in between. The time point denotes: newly diagnosed GD, antithyroid drugs for less than 3 months. Construction of the TCR library relied on RNA isolated from PBMCs. Graves' disease diagnoses followed American Thyroid Association guidelines. The data were also submitted as part of a second study, on T cells in Graves' hyperthyroidism and ophthalmopathy.

This rearrangement joins TRBV3-1 to TRBJ1-2; the D is unclear. The sequencing here drew on peripheral blood mononuclear cells (PBMCs), taken at new diagnosis, from a patient treated with antithyroid drugs. The TCR comes from a woman aged 25-40 years with Graves disease. The CDR3 is CASSPLDPDYGYTF. DNA for the CDR3: TGTGCCAGCAGCCCGCTAGACCCTGACTATGGCTACACCTTC.